A single sample gave rise to the 13 T cell receptor beta chains below, sequenced in a study of shared clonotypes between healthy human individuals. The method was immunoSEQ multiplex PCR; TCRdb's version includes in-frame clones alone and lacks a portion of them. This sample has approximately 2.5 million clones, with over 85% found just once. What was sequenced was naive CD4+ T cells from PBMCs. The subset was: CD45RA+ positively selected. These receptors were obtained from a man between 18 and 29 years old in good health. Some clones in this sample may be carry-over from other donors' samples.

The chain couples TRBV7-9 to TRBJ1-5; perhaps TRBD1 as D (5 bases). The CDR3 extends over 14 amino acids. Germline V gives CDR1 SEHNR, CDR2 FQNEAQ (reference sequence). Deletions cut 5 bases from V and 3 bases from J, with 11 bases between. The CDR3 DNA sequence: TGTGCCAGCAGCCCTGACAGCTACAATCAGCCCCAGCATTTT. Protein product: CASSPDSYNQPQHF.

The chain combines TRBV6-1 with TRBJ2-1; D possibly corresponds to TRBD1 (6 bases). Germline V gene data show CDR1 as MNHNS and CDR2 as SASEGT. Trimming removed 5 bases from V and 0 bases from J, with 11 bases in between. The CDR3 sequence is 15 residues long. CDR3 amino acids: CASSLTGFSYNEQFF. For the CDR3, the DNA is TGTGCCAGCAGTTTGACAGGATTCTCCTACAATGAGCAGTTCTTC.

This sequence joins TRBV30 and TRBJ1-6; D might be TRBD1 (6 bases). Germline CDR1 GTSNPN, CDR2 SVGIG (reference sequence). V was pared by 8 bases and J by 7 bases, with 18 bases between. This CDR3 region has 14 residues. The DNA for the CDR3 is TGTGCCAGCCCTACGGGGGGGCGGAATTCACCCCTCCACTTT. Translating it yields CASPTGGRNSPLHF.

The V and J genes are TRBV27 and TRBJ2-2, with 7 bases aligning to TRBD1. Per the germline V gene, CDR1 is MNHEY and CDR2 is SMNVEV (reference sequence). Trimming removed 3 bases from V and 2 bases from J; junction bases left unmatched: 9. The CDR3 contains 17 residues. The CDR3 bases are TGTGCCAGCAGTTTCTCTAAGAGACAGGGTAACACCGGGGAGCTGTTTTTT. It specifies CASSFSKRQGNTGELFF.

The chain is built from TRBV27 and TRBJ2-7, with 7 bases that match TRBD1. Germline V lookup: CDR1 MNHEY, CDR2 SMNVEV (reference sequence). The CDR3 covers 17 residues. The J segment lost 7 bases and the V segment lost 6 bases, leaving 21 bases of the junction unmatched. DNA of the CDR3: TGTGCCAGCAGCCGTACCCTACAGGGGACCTACACGCGAGAGCAGTACTTC. Its translation is CASSRTLQGTYTREQYF.

This chain connects TRBV5-5 to TRBJ2-2; D might be TRBD1 (6 bases). The CDR3 consists of 15 residues. V was clipped by 3 bases and J by 5 bases, with 14 bases between them. The germline V gene encodes CDR1 SGHKS and CDR2 YYEKEE (reference sequence). The CDR3 loop reads CASSSGQPFTGELFF. The CDR3 nucleotides are TGTGCCAGCAGCTCCGGACAGCCCTTTACCGGGGAGCTGTTTTTT.

The V gene is TRBV15, the J gene TRBJ1-5; possible D gene TRBD1, 6 bases. This CDR3 spans 16 amino acids. Trimming stripped 0 bases from V and 4 bases from J, with 13 bases between. Germline CDR1 reads LNHNV; CDR2 reads YYDKDF (reference sequence). The CDR3 region is CATSRELRQGNQPQHF. The CDR3, as DNA: TGTGCCACCAGCAGAGAATTGAGGCAGGGGAATCAGCCCCAGCATTTT.

The CDR3 reads CASSHGTGSSYEQYF. Here the CDR3 DNA reads TGTGCCAGCTCACACGGGACAGGGAGCTCCTACGAGCAGTACTTC. The chain carries TRBV18 and TRBJ2-7; 9 bases fit TRBD1. Germline V gene lookup returns CDR1 KGHSH and CDR2 LQKENI. The CDR3 extends over 15 amino acids. Trimming took 4 bases from V and 0 from J; bases not matched to a gene: 4. Looking up the rest from reference TRBV18 and TRBJ2-7 gives the full variable domain: NAGVMQNPRHLVRRRGQEARLRCSPMKGHSHVYWYRQLPEEGLKFMVYLQKENIIDESGMPKERFSAEFPKEGPSILRIQQVVRGDSAAYFCASSHGTGSSYEQYFGPGTRLTVT.

V and J are TRBV7-2 and TRBJ2-1; possibly TRBD1 or TRBD2 for D (5 bases each). Per germline, CDR1 SGHTA and CDR2 FQGNSA. V dropped 2 bases and J dropped 0 bases, with 17 bases sitting between them. There are 18 residues in the CDR3. The CDR3 spells CASSLFFVGTSSYNEQFF. Written as DNA, the CDR3 is TGTGCCAGCAGCTTATTCTTCGTCGGGACGTCCTCCTACAATGAGCAGTTCTTC.

The V and J genes are TRBV7-2 and TRBJ2-5; D perhaps matches TRBD2 (5 bases). The CDR3 sequence is 15 residues long. Trimming removed 1 base at V and 5 bases at J, with 14 bases between. CDR1 and CDR2 from the germline V gene are SGHTA and FQGNSA. The CDR3 DNA sequence: TGTGCCAGCAGCTTAGTTTATCGGGGTATCGAGACCCAGTACTTC. Amino acids: CASSLVYRGIETQYF.

The chain joins TRBV5-1 to TRBJ1-2, with 10 bases aligning to TRBD1. Unmatched junction bases numbered 7, after V lost 1 base and J lost 4 bases. Germline V CDR1 and CDR2: SGHRS, YFSETQ. The CDR3 runs 16 residues. The CDR3 loop reads CASSLSMGTGVYGYTF. In DNA, the CDR3 is TGCGCCAGCAGCTTGTCGATGGGGACAGGGGTCTATGGCTACACCTTC.

For this clone: Other DNA variants within this sample encode the same CDR3. The chain carries TRBV6-1 and TRBJ2-5, with D possibly TRBD2 on 6 matching bases. The CDR3 is 14 residues long. Germline CDR1 and CDR2: MNHNS and SASEGT. V was pared by 3 bases and J by 2 bases, with 10 bases between. CDR3 amino acids: CASSEGGAQETQYF. Here the CDR3 DNA reads TGTGCCAGCAGTGAGGGCGGGGCGCAAGAGACCCAGTACTTC.

The rearrangement links TRBV9 to TRBJ1-1; the D is unclear. The germline gives CDR1 SGDLS, CDR2 YYNGEE. V gave up 1 base and J gave up 0 bases, with 10 bases separating them. This CDR3 is 15 amino acids long. Written as DNA, the CDR3 is TGTGCCAGCAGCGTATTTTCGGGTGTGAACACTGAAGCTTTCTTT. It encodes CASSVFSGVNTEAFF.